This TCR beta chain was observed in a study of metastatic and nonmetastatic thyroid tumors. Study background: Comparative analysis of repertoires was undertaken across blood and tumor or nodule tissue obtained from malignant and benign thyroid patients. Points from the study as a whole: Malignant thyroid tumors reportedly had TCR beta diversity that was significantly higher than in benign nodules, in blood and tumor.

Thyroid surgery was performed in patients who had received no treatment beforehand. This clone appeared a few times. Its antigen is as yet unknown. Original handling: CDR3 differences across clinicopathological groups were used to build a distant-metastasis classifier for papillary thyroid cancer. TCRdb re-processed the PCR reads through MiXCR. The V and J calls and clone size come from TCRdb's table, not from the authors' own analysis. The sample shows 20,000 to 25,000 clones, roughly a fifth of them seen only once. This receptor was obtained from a female donor with papillary thyroid cancer or a benign thyroid nodule (not recorded which). Some clones in this sample may be carry-over from other donors' samples. Material for sequencing was blood.

The CDR3 region has the DNA TGTGCCAGCAGTTACTCGTTCCAGACGGTGTACGAGCAGTACTTC. Protein product: CASSYSFQTVYEQYF. V is TRBV6-6 and J is TRBJ2-7; D remains ambiguous. Germline-derived CDR1 and CDR2 are MNHNY and SVGAGI (reference sequence). This CDR3 has 15 amino acids. With 0 bases removed from V and 4 bases from J, the gap between germline ends came to 13 bases.